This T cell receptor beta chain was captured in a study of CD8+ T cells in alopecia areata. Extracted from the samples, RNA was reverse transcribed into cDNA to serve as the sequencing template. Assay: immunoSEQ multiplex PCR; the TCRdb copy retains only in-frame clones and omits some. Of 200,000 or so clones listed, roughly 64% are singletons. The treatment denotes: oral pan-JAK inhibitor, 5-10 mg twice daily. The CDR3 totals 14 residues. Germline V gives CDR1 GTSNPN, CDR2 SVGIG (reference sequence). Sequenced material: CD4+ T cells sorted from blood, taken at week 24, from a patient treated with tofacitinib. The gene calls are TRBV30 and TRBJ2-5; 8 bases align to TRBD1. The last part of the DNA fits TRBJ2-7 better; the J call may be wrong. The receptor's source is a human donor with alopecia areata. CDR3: CAWRKGQETYEQYF. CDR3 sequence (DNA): TGTGCCTGGAGAAAGGGACAGGAGACCTACGAGCAGTACTTC.